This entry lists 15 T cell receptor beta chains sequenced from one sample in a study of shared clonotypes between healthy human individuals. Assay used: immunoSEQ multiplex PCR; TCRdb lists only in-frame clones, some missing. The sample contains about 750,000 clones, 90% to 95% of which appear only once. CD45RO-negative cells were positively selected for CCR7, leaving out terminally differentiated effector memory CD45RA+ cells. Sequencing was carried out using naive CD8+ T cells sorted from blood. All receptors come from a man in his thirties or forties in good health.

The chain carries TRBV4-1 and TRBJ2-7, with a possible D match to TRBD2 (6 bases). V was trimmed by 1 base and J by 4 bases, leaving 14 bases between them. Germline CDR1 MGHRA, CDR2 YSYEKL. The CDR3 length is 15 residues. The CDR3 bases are TGCGCCAGCAGCCAAGTCGAGGAGGGAGTGTACGAGCAGTACTTC. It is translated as CASSQVEEGVYEQYF.

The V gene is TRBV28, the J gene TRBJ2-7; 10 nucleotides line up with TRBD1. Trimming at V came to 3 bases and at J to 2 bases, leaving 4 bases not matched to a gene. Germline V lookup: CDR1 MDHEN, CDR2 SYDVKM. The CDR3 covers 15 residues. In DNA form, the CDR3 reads TGTGCCAGCAGTTTCCGGACAGGGGGTCCCTACGAGCAGTACTTC. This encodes CASSFRTGGPYEQYF.

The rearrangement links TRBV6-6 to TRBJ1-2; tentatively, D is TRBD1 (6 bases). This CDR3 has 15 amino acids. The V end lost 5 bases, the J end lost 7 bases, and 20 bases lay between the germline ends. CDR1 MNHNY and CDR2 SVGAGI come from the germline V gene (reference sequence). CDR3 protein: CASSEYRAGLSGYTF. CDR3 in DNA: TGTGCCAGCAGTGAGTACAGGGCGGGTCTCTCTGGCTACACCTTC.

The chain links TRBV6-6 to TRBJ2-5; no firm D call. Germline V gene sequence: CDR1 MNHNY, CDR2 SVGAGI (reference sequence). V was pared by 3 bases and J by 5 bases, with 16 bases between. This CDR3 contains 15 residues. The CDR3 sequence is CASSYKLENGETQYF. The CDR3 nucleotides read TGTGCCAGCAGTTATAAGCTAGAAAACGGGGAGACCCAGTACTTC.

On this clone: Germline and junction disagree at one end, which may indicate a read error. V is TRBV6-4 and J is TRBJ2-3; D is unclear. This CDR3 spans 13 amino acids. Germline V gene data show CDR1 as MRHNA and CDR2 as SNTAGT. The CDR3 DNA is TGTGCCAGCAGTGATTTAGGTGCTGATACACAGTATTTT. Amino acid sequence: CASSDLGADTQYF.

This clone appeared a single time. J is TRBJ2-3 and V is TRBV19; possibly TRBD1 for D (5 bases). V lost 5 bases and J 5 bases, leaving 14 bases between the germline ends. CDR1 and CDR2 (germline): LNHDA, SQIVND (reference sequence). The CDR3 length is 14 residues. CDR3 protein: CASSWGPGLDTQYF. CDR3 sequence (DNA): TGTGCCAGTAGTTGGGGCCCTGGGTTAGATACGCAGTATTTT.

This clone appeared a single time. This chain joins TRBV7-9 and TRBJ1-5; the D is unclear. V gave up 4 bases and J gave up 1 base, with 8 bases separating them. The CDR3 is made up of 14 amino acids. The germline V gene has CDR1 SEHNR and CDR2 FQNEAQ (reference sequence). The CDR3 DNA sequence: TGTGCCAGCAGCTCGGCGAAGAGCAATCAGCCCCAGCATTTT. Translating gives CASSSAKSNQPQHF.

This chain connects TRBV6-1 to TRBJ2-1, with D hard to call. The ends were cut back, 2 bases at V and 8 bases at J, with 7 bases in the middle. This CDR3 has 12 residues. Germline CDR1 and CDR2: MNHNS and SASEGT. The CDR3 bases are TGTGCCAGCAGTGAATTGCCCCATGAGCAGTTCTTC. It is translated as CASSELPHEQFF.

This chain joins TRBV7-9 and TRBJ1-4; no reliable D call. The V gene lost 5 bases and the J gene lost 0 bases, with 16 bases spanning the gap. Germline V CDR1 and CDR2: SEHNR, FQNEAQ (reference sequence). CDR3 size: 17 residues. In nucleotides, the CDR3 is TGTGCCAGCAGCCTCTTATGGGAGGACCCAACTAATGAAAAACTGTTTTTT. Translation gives CASSLLWEDPTNEKLFF.

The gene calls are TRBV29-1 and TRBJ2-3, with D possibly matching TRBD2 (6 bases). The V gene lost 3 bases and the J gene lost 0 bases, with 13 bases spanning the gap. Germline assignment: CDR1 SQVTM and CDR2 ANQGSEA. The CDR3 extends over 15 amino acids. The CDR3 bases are TGCAGCGTTGAGGGAGGAATAGAAAGCACAGATACGCAGTATTTT. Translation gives CSVEGGIESTDTQYF.

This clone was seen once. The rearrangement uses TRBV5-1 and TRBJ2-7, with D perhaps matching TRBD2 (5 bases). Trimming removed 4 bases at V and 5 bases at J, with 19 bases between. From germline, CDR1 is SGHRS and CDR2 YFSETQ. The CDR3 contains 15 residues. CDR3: CASSLISGSSDEQYF. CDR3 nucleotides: TGCGCCAGCAGCCTCATAAGCGGATCATCCGACGAGCAGTACTTC.

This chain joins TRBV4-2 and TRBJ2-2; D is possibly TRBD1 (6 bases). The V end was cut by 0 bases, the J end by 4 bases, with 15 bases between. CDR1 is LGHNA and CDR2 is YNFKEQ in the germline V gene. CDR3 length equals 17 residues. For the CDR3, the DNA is TGTGCCAGCAGCCAAGATACGGCAGGGGTGGGCACCGGGGAGCTGTTTTTT. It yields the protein CASSQDTAGVGTGELFF.

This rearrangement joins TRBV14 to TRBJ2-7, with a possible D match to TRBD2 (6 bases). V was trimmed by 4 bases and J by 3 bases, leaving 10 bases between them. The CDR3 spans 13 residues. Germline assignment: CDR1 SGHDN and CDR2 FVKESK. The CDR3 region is CASSLAELYEQYF. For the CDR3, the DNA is TGTGCCAGCAGCCTAGCGGAACTCTACGAGCAGTACTTC.

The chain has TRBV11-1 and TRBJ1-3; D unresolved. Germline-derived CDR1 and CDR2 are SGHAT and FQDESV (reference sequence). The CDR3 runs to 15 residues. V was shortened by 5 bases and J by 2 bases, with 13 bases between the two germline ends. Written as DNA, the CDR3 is TGTGCCAGCAGCCCGACGGGGAGACCTGGAAACACCATATATTTT. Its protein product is CASSPTGRPGNTIYF.

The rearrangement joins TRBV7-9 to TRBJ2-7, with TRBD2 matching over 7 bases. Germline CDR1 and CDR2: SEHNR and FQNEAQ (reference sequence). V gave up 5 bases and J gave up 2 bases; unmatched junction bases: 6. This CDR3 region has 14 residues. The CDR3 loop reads CASSPGTIPYEQYF. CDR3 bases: TGTGCCAGCAGCCCAGGGACTATCCCCTACGAGCAGTACTTC.